This T cell receptor (beta chain) originates from a study of Tregs in tolerant kidney transplant recipients. General observations from the study: This study did not directly address biological reproducibility. Activated donor B cell expansion appeared to reveal the most relevant donor-specific TCRbeta repertoire.

Details on this clone: Its target is unknown.

TCRdb's copy holds only in-frame clones and misses some; the assay was immunoSEQ multiplex PCR. The sample yields approximately 30,000 clones, over 75% seen once. The germline CDR1 and CDR2 sequences are SQVTM and ANQGSEA. CDR3 size: 14 residues. V was clipped by 5 bases and J by 3 bases; unmatched bases: 6. The V call is TRBV29-1, the J call TRBJ2-3; 9 nucleotides align to TRBD2. This clonotype originated in a human donor in good health. The sample taken for sequencing was Tregs from blood cultured with allogeneic cells. CDR3 DNA: TGCAGCGTTCTTAGACTAGCGGTGACAGATACGCAGTATTTT. Amino acids: CSVLRLAVTDTQYF.